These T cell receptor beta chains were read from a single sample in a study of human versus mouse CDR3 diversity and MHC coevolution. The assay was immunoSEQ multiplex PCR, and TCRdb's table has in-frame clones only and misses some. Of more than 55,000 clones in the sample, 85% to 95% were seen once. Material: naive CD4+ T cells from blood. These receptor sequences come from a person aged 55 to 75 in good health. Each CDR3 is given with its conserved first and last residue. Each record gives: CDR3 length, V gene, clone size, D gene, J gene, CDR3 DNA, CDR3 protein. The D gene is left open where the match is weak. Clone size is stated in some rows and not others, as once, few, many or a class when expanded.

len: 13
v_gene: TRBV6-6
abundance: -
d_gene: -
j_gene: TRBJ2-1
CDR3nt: TGTGCCAGCAGGACACCGTCCTACAATGAGCAGTTCTTC
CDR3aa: CASRTPSYNEQFF

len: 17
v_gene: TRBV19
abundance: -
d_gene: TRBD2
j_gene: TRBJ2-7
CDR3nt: TGTGCCAGTAGTTCACAGGGGGCACTAGCGGGGGTCTACGAGCAGTACTTC
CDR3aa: CASSSQGALAGVYEQYF

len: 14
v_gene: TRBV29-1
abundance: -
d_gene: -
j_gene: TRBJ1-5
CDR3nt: TGCAGCGCCGGGGGGGCAGATAGAGGTCAGCCCCAGCATTTT
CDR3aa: CSAGGADRGQPQHF

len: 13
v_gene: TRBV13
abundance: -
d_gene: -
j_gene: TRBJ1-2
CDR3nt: TGTGCCAGCACACGTACGGCTAACTATGGCTACACCTTC
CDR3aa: CASTRTANYGYTF

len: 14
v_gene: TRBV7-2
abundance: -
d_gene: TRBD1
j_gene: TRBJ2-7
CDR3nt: TGTGCCAGCAGCTCGGGACAGGGAAGGTACGAGCAGTACTTC
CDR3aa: CASSSGQGRYEQYF

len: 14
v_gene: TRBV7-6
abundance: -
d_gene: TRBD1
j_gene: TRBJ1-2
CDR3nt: TGTGCCAGCAGCTCAAATACAGGGGGAGGTGGCTACACCTTC
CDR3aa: CASSSNTGGGGYTF

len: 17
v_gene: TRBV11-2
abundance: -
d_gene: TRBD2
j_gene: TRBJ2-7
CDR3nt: TGTGCCAGCAGCTTAGGATGGGCTAGCGGGCTCACGAGCGAGCAGTACTTC
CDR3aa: CASSLGWASGLTSEQYF

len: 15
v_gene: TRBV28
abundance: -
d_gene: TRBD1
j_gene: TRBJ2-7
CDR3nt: TGTGCCAGCAGTGTACCCGGGACAGGGGGCGGAGAGCAGTACTTC
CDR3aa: CASSVPGTGGGEQYF

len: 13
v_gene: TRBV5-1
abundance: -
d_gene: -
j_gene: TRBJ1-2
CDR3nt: TGCGCCAGCAGCGGACTGGACAGCTATGGCTACACCTTC
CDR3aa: CASSGLDSYGYTF

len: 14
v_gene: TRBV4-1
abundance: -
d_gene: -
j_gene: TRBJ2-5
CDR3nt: TGCGCCAGCAGCCAAGGTCCAGTACAAGAGACCCAGTACTTC
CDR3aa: CASSQGPVQETQYF

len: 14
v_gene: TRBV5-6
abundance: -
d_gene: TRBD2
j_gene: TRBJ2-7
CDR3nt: TGTGCCAGCAGCAGGACTAGCGGGTCCTACGAGCAGTACTTC
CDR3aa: CASSRTSGSYEQYF

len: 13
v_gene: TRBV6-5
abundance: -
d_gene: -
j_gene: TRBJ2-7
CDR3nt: TGTGCCAGCCTCGGACAGCTCACCTACGAGCAGTACTTC
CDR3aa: CASLGQLTYEQYF

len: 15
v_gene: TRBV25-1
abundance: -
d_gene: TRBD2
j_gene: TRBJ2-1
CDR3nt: TGTGCCAGCAGTCGTAAGCGGGGTATGAACAATGAGCAGTTCTTC
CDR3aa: CASSRKRGMNNEQFF

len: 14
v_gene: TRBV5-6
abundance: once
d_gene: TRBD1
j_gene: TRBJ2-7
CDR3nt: TGTGCCAGCAGGTATAGGACAGGGGCCTACGAGCAGTACTTC
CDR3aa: CASRYRTGAYEQYF

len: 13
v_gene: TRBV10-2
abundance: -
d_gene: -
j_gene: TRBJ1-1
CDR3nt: TGCGCCAGCAGTCGTGAGGGGGGGTCTGAAGCTTTCTTT
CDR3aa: CASSREGGSEAFF

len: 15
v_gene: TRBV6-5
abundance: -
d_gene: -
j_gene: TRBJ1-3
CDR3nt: TGTGCCAGCAGTTACGGAGGGTCCTCTGGAAACACCATATATTTT
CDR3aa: CASSYGGSSGNTIYF

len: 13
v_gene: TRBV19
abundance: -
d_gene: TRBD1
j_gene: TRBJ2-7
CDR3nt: TGTGCCAGTAGGGAGACAGGGGGCTACGAGCAGTACTTC
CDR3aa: CASRETGGYEQYF

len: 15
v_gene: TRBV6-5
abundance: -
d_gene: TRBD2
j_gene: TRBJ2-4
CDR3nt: TGTGCCAGCAGTTACTCGGGGGGAGGGCCGAACATTCAGTACTTC
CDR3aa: CASSYSGGGPNIQYF

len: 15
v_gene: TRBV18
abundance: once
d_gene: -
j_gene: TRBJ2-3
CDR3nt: TGTGCCAGCTCACGCCTCGAACGCGACACAGATACGCAGTATTTT
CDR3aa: CASSRLERDTDTQYF

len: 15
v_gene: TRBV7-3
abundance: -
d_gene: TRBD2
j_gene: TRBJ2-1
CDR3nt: TGTGCCAGCAGCTCCAGCGGGAGTGGCGGGAATGAGCAGTTCTTC
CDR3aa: CASSSSGSGGNEQFF

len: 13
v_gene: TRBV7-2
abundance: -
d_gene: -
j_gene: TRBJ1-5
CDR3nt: TGTGCCACCGCCCCAGGGCGCAATCAGCCCCAGCATTTT
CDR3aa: CATAPGRNQPQHF

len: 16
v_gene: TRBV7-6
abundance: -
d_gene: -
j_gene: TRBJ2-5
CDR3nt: TGTGCCAGCAGACAGGGGGTAGCGGGAGTCCAAGAGACCCAGTACTTC
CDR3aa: CASRQGVAGVQETQYF

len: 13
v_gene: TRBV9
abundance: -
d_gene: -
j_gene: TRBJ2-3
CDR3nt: TGTGCCAGCAGCGTAGTCAGTTACGATACGCAGTATTTT
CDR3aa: CASSVVSYDTQYF

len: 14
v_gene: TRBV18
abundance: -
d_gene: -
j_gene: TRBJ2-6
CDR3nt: TGTGCCAGCTCTCCCGGTGAGGGGGCCAACGTCCTGACTTTC
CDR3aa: CASSPGEGANVLTF

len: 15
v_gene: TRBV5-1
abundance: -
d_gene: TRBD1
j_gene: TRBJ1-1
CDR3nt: TGCGCCAGCAGCTTGGAGGAGACAGGGATCACTGAAGCTTTCTTT
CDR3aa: CASSLEETGITEAFF

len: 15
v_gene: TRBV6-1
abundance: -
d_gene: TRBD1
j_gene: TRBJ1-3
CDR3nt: TGTGCCAGCAGCAAGGGGACAGCTTCTGGAAACACCATATATTTT
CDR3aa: CASSKGTASGNTIYF

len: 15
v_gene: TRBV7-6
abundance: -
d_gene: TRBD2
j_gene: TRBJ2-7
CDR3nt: TGTGCCAGCAGCTACACTAGCGGGAGCTCCTACGAGCAGTACTTC
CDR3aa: CASSYTSGSSYEQYF

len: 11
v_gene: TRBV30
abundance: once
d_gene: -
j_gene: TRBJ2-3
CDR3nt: TGTGCCTGGAGTGACGGGGGTACGCAGTATTTT
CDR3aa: CAWSDGGTQYF

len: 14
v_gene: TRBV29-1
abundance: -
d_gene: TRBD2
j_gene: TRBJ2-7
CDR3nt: TGCAGCGTCGAACTAGCGGGGCCTTACTACGAGCAGTACTTC
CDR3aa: CSVELAGPYYEQYF

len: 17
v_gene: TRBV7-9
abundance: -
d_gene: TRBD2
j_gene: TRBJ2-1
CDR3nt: TGTGCCAGCAGCCGGCTTACTACTAGCGGGAGGGCCTCTGAGCAGTTCTTC
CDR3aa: CASSRLTTSGRASEQFF

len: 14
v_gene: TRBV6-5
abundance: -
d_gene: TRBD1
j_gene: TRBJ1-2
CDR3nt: TGTGCCAGCAGTCTCGGGACAGGGCGCTATGGCTACACCTTC
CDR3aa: CASSLGTGRYGYTF

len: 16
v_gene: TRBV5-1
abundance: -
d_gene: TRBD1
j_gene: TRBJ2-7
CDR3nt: TGCGCCAGCAGCCCGGATACGACAGGGGGGCGTCTAGAGCAGTACTTC
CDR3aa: CASSPDTTGGRLEQYF

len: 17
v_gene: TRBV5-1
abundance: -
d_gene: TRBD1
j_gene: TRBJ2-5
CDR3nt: TGCGCCAGCAGCCGACAGGGGGCGATAAGCGGCCAAGAGACCCAGTACTTC
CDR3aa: CASSRQGAISGQETQYF

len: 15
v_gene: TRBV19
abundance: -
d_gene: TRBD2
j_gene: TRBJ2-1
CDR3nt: TGTGCCACCACCTACAGGTGGGGAGGGTACAATGAGCAGTTCTTC
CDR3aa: CATTYRWGGYNEQFF

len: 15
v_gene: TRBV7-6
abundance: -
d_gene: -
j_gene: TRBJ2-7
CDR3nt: TGTGCCAGCAGTCCCACAGGCGTCCTCTCCTACGAGCAGTACTTC
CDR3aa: CASSPTGVLSYEQYF

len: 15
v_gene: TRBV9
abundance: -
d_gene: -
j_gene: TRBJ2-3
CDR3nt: TGTGCCAGCAGCGGGCAAACAGGAGCCACAGATACGCAGTATTTT
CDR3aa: CASSGQTGATDTQYF

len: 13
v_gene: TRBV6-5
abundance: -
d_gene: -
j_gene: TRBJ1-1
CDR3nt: TGTGCCAGCAGTTACCTGGCAACGACTGAAGCTTTCTTT
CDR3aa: CASSYLATTEAFF

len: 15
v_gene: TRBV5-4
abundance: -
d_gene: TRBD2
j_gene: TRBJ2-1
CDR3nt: TGTGCCAGCAGCTTGGGACTAGCGGCCTACAATGAGCAGTTCTTC
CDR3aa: CASSLGLAAYNEQFF

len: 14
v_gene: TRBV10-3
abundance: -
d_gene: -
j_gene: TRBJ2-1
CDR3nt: TGTGCCATCAGTGAGGGGCAGGAGGGCGATGAGCAGTTCTTC
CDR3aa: CAISEGQEGDEQFF

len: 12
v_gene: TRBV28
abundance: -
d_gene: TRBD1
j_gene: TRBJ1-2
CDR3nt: TGTGCCAGCAGGGGACAGAACTATGGCTACACCTTC
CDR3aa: CASRGQNYGYTF

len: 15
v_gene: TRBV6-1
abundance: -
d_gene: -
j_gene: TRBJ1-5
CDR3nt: TGTGCCAGCAGTGAACAAGGGGTGGTTGGTCAGCCCCAGCATTTT
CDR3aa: CASSEQGVVGQPQHF

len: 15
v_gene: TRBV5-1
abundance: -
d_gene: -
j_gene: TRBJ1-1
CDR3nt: TGCGCCAGCAGCTTGGGCAGGAAAACCTTCACTGAAGCTTTCTTT
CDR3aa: CASSLGRKTFTEAFF

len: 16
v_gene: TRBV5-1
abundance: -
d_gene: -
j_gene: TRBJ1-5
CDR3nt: TGCGCCAGCAGCTCTGAAACTCGGGGTTCTAGTCAGCCCCAGCATTTT
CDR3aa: CASSSETRGSSQPQHF

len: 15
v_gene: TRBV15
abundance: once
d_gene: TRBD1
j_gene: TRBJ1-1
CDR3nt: TGTGCCACCAGCACCCGACAGGGGGGGAGGACTGAAGCTTTCTTT
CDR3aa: CATSTRQGGRTEAFF

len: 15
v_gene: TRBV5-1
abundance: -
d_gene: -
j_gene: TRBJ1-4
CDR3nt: TGCGCCAGCAGCTTGTTGCGGGCAACTAATGAAAAACTGTTTTTT
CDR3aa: CASSLLRATNEKLFF

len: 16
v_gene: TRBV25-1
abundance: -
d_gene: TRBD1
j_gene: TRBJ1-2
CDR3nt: TGTGCCAGCAGTGAAGCCCACAGGGGGGGAAACTATGGCTACACCTTC
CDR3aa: CASSEAHRGGNYGYTF

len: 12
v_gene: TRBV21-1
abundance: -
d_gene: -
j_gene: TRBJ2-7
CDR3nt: TGTGCCAGCATCTCCAGGTACTACGAGCAGTACTTC
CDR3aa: CASISRYYEQYF

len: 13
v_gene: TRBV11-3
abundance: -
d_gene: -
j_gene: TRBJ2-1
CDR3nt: TGTGCCAGCAGCCCTGCGGGGCCCCATGAGCAGTTCTTC
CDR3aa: CASSPAGPHEQFF

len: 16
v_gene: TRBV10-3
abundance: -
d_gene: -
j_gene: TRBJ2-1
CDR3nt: TGTGCCATCAGTGAGGGGAGCGGAAGCTCCTACAATGAGCAGTTCTTC
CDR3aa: CAISEGSGSSYNEQFF

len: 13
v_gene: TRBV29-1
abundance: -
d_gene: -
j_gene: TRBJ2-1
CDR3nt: TGCAGCGTTGATAGGACAGTCAACAATGAGCAGTTCTTC
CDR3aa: CSVDRTVNNEQFF

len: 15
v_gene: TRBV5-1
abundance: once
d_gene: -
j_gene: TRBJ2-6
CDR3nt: TGCGCCAGCACGGGGTCGATCTCTGGGGCCAACGTCCTGACTTTC
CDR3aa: CASTGSISGANVLTF

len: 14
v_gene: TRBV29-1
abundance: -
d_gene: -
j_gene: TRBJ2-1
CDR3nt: TGCAGCGTCGCCCGGGTCGGCAGCTACAATGAGCAGTTCTTC
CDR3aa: CSVARVGSYNEQFF

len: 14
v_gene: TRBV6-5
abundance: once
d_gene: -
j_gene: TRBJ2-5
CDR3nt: TGTGCCAGCAGTTTACCGACAGGAAAAGAGACCCAGTACTTC
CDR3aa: CASSLPTGKETQYF

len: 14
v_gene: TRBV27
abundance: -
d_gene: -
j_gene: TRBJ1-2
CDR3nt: TGTGCCAGCAACCCGGGCCGGGGGGGGTATGGCTACACCTTC
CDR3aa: CASNPGRGGYGYTF

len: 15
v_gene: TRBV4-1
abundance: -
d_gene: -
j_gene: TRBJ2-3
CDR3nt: TGCGCCAGCAGCCTCCAGGGCCTCTCCGCAGATACGCAGTATTTT
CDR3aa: CASSLQGLSADTQYF